These 4 T cell receptor beta chains were all obtained from the same sample, sequenced in a study of beta chain features in type 1 diabetes. Expressed TCRB transcripts were sequenced because the entire RNA isolate underwent reverse transcription. Some clones are missing from TCRdb's copy, which holds only in-frame ones; the method was immunoSEQ multiplex PCR. The sample lists 600,000 to 650,000 clones, less than 20% occurring once. Material for sequencing was naive CD4+ T cells from blood. The origin of the receptors is a man aged 18 to 35 in good health.

This chain connects TRBV5-1 to TRBJ2-5; D not certain. CDR3 length: 14 amino acids. CDR1 and CDR2 from the germline V gene are SGHRS and YFSETQ. V lost 0 bases to trimming and J lost 1 base, with 7 bases between them. CDR3 protein: CASSLVPAQETQYF. Written as DNA, the CDR3 is TGCGCCAGCAGCTTGGTTCCAGCCCAAGAGACCCAGTACTTC.

Only a few counts were recorded for this clone. The V and J genes are TRBV4-3 and TRBJ1-3, with D uncertain. Germline V gene lookup returns CDR1 LGHNA and CDR2 YSLEER. The V gene lost 0 bases and the J gene lost 0 bases, with 9 bases spanning the gap. This CDR3 has 16 residues. The CDR3 is CASSQDPLVSGNTIYF. Here the CDR3 DNA reads TGCGCCAGCAGCCAAGACCCCTTGGTCTCTGGAAACACCATATATTTT.

This CDR3 reads CASSLGQGGGYEQYF. The DNA for the CDR3 is TGTGCCAGCAGCTTAGGACAGGGGGGAGGGTACGAGCAGTACTTC. The chain combines TRBV11-2 with TRBJ2-7; 9 bases match TRBD1. The CDR3 consists of 15 residues. Unmatched junction bases numbered 5, after V lost 1 base and J lost 4 bases. The germline V gene encodes CDR1 SGHAT and CDR2 FQNNGV.

The chain combines TRBV7-9 with TRBJ2-7, with 8 bases aligning to TRBD1. The CDR3 is 14 residues long. V lost 6 bases and J lost 3; bases outside the gene matches: 7. Germline-derived CDR1 and CDR2 are SEHNR and FQNEAQ (reference sequence). CDR3 DNA sequence: TGTGCCAGCAGATCCGGGACAGGAGTCTACGAGCAGTACTTC. Its translation: CASRSGTGVYEQYF.